This T cell receptor beta chain was identified during a study of T cell repertoires in cytomegalovirus infection. The wider study: Newly reported HLA-C-restricted and thoroughly characterized HLA-B-restricted CMV epitopes were employed. Evidence of both CMV infection and a matching HLA type came from public TCR beta signatures.

Study-wide results and caveats: Ex vivo, HLA-C-restricted CMV-specific TCR beta clonotypes prevailed over the rest of the response. There were carriers of CMV plus the relevant HLA, and cumulative public TCR beta family frequency identified them.

This clonotype was detected only a few times. Antigen specificity is unknown. The CDR3 consists of 16 residues. CDR1 MGHRA and CDR2 YSYEKL come from the germline V gene. V lost 3 bases and J lost 6; bases outside the gene matches: 10. TCRdb re-derived calls from the reads in MiXCR, one entry per CDR3 protein. Of about 150,000 distinct CDR3 sequences in the sample, around 30% were seen once. The receptor was derived from a human donor in good health (CMV status not recorded). Some clones in this sample may be carry-over from other donors' samples. V gene TRBV4-1 combines with J gene TRBJ2-7, with 11 bases fitting TRBD1. This specimen consisted of CD8+ T cells from cultured PBMCs, obtained from culture after CMV antigen stimulation. CDR3: CASSQGTRDRGVEQYF. In DNA, the CDR3 is TGCGCCAGCAGCCAGGGTACCCGGGACAGGGGGGTCGAGCAGTACTTC.